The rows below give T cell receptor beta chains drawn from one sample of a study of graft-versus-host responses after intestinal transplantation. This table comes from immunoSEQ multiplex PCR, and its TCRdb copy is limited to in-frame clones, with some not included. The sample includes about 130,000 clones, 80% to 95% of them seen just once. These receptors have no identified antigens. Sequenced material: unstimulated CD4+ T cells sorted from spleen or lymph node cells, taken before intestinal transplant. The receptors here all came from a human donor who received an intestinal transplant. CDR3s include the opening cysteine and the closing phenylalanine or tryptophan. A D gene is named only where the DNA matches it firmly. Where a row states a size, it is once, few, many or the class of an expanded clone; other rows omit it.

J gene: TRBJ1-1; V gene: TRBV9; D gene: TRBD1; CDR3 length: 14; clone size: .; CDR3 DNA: TGTGCCAGCAGCGGACAGGGGGAATTAACTGAAGCTTTCTTT; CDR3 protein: CASSGQGELTEAFF
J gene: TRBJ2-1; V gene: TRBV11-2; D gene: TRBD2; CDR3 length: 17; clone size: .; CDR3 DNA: TGTGCCAGCAGCTCCAATTTAGGACTAGCGGGAGGCTATGAGCAGTTCTTC; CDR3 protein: CASSSNLGLAGGYEQFF
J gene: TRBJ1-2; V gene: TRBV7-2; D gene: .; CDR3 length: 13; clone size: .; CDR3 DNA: TGTGCCAGCAGCATAGGTCCCCTCTATGGCTACACCTTC; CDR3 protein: CASSIGPLYGYTF
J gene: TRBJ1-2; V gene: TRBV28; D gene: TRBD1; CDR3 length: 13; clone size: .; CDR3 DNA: TGTGCCAGCAGTGAGACAGGGTCCTTTGGCTACACCTTC; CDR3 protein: CASSETGSFGYTF
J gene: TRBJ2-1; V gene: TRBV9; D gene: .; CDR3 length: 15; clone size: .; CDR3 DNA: TGTGCCAGCAGCGTAAGCAGTCGCCTAGACAATGAGCAGTTCTTC; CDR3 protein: CASSVSSRLDNEQFF
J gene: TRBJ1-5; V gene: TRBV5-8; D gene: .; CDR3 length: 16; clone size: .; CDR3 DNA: TGTGCCAGCAGCTTGGGGGCACTTAATAGCAATCAGCCCCAGCATTTT; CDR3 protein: CASSLGALNSNQPQHF
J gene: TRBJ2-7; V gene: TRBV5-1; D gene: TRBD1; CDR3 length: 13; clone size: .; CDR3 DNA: TGCGCCAGCAGCTTTACAGGGGTGTACGAGCAGTACTTC; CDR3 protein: CASSFTGVYEQYF
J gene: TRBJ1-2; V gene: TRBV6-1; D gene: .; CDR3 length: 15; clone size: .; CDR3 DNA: TGTGCCAGCAGTGATAACTGGGAGGGTCTCTATGGCTACACCTTC; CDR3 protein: CASSDNWEGLYGYTF
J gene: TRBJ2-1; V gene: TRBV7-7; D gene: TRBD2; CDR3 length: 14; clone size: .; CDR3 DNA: TGTGCTAGCAGCTTAGAACGGACTAGCGACGAGCAGTTCTTC; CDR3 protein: CASSLERTSDEQFF
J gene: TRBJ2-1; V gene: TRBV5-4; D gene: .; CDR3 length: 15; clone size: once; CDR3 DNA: TGTGCCAGCAGCCCCCGAAACCCGAAATACAATGAGCAGTTCTTC; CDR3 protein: CASSPRNPKYNEQFF
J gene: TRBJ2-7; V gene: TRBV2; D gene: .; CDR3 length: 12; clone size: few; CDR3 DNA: TGTGCCAGCAACCAGGGAGAATACGAGCAGTACTTC; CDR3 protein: CASNQGEYEQYF
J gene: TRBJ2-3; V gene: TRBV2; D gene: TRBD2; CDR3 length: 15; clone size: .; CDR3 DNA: TGTGCCAGCACCACTAGCGGGACTAGCACAGATACGCAGTATTTT; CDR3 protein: CASTTSGTSTDTQYF
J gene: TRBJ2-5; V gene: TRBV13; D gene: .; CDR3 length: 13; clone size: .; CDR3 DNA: TGTGCCAGCAGCTTATCCGGGAACGAGACCCAGTACTTC; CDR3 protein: CASSLSGNETQYF
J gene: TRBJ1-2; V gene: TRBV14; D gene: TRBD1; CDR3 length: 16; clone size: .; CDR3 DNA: TGTGCCAGCAGCCGATACCGGGACAGGGTGGCCTATGGCTACACCTTC; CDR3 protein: CASSRYRDRVAYGYTF
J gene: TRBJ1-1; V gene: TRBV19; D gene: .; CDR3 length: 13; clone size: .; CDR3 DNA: TGTGCCATTTCCCGGGACTTAAACACTGAAGCTTTCTTT; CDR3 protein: CAISRDLNTEAFF
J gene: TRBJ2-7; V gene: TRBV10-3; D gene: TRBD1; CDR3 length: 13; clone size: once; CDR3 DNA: TGTGCCATCAGTCGGGACAGGGGCAACGAGCAGTACTTC; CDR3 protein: CAISRDRGNEQYF
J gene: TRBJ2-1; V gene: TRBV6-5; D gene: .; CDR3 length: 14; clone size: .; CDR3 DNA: TGTGCCAGCAGTTACGGGTCTGCCTACAATGAGCAGTTCTTC; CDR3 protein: CASSYGSAYNEQFF
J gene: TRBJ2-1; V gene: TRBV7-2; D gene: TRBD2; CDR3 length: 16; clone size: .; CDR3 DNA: TGTGCCAGCAGCTTCCCTAGCGGCAGCTCCTACAATGAGCAGTTCTTC; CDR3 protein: CASSFPSGSSYNEQFF
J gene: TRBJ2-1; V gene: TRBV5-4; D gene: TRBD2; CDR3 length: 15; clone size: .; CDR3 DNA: TGTGCCAGCACCCCCGGGACTAGCGTGTACAATGAGCAGTTCTTC; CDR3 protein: CASTPGTSVYNEQFF
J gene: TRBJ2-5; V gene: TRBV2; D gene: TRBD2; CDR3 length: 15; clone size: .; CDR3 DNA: TGTGCCAGCAGTGAAGTAGCGGGAGAGTTTGTGACCCAGTACTTC; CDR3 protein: CASSEVAGEFVTQYF
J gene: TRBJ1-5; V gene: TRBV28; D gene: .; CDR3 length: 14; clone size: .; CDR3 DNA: TGTGCCAGCAGTCTTGGCGACAGGTCTCAGCCCCAGCATTTT; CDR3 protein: CASSLGDRSQPQHF
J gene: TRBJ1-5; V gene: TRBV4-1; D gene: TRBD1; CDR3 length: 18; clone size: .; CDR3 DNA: TGCGCCAGCAGCCAAGATCTTCATAGGGGACAGGGTCATCAGCCCCAGCATTTT; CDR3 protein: CASSQDLHRGQGHQPQHF
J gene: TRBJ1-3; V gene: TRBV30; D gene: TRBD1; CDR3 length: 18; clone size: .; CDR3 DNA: TGTGCCTGGAGTGTAGGACAGGGGAACAGAGTTTCTGGAAACACCATATATTTT; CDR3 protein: CAWSVGQGNRVSGNTIYF
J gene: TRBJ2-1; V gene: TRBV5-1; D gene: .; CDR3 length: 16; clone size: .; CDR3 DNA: TGCGCCAGCAGCTTGAGTGGAGCGTACTCCTACAATGAGCAGTTCTTC; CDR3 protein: CASSLSGAYSYNEQFF
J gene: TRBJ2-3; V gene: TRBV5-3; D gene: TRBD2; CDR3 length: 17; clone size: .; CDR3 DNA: TGTGCCAGAAGCTTGGCCGGGGTAGCGGGTGGGTCGGATACGCAGTATTTT; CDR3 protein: CARSLAGVAGGSDTQYF
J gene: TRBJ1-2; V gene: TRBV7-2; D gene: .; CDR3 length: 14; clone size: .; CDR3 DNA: TGTGCCAGCAGCTTAGTAGACGGGTTCTATGGCTACACCTTC; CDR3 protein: CASSLVDGFYGYTF
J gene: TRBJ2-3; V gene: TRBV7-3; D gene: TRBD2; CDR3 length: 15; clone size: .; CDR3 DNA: TGTGCCAGCAGCCCCGGGGGAGGGATCACAGATACGCAGTATTTT; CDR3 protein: CASSPGGGITDTQYF
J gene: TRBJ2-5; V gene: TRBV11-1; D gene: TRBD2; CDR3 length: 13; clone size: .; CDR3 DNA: TGTGCCAGCAGTCCGAGGCGGCGGGAGGCCCAGTACTTC; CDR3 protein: CASSPRRREAQYF
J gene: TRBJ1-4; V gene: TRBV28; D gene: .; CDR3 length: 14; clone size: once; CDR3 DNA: TGTGCCAGCAGTTTTGGGGGTAGGGGTGAAAAACTGTTTTTT; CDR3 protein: CASSFGGRGEKLFF
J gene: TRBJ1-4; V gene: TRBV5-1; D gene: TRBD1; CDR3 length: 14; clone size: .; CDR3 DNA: TGCGCCAGCAGCTTTGGGACAGGGGATGAAAAACTGTTTTTT; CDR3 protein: CASSFGTGDEKLFF
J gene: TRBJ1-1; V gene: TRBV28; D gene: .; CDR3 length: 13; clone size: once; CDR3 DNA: TGTGCCAGCAGTCATGGGCAGACGGGGGAAGCTTTCTTT; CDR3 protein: CASSHGQTGEAFF
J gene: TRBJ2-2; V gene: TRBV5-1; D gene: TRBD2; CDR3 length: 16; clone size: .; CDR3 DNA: TGCGCCAGCAGCCCGGGACTAGCGGGAGCCACCGGGGAGCTGTTTTTT; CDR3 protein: CASSPGLAGATGELFF
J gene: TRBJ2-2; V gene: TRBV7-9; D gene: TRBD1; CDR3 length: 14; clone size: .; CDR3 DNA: TGTGCCAACTCGGGACAGACGAACACCGGGGAGCTGTTTTTT; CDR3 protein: CANSGQTNTGELFF
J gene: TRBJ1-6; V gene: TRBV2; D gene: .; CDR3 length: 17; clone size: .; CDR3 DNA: TGTGCCAGCAGTGAATCAATGGCGAGCTCCTATAATTCACCCCTCCACTTT; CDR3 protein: CASSESMASSYNSPLHF
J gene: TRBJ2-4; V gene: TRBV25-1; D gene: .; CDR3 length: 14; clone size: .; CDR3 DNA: TGTGCCAGCAGTGCAAGCTTAGTCGGTGGGGTACAGTACTTC; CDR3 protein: CASSASLVGGVQYF
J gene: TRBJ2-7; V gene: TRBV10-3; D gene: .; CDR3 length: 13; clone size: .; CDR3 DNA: TGTGCCACCCGGGACTCCCGCTCCTACGAGCAGTACTTC; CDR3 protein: CATRDSRSYEQYF
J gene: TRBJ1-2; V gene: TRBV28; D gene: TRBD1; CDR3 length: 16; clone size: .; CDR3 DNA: TGTGCCAGCAGTTTTTCTTCCCCAGACAGGGCGTATGGCTACACCTTC; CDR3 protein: CASSFSSPDRAYGYTF
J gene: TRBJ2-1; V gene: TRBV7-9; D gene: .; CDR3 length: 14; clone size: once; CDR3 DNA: TGTGCCAGCAGCACCACTAGCCCGGGGAATGAGCAGTTCTTC; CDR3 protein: CASSTTSPGNEQFF
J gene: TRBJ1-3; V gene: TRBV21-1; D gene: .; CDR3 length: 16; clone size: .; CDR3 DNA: TGTGCCAGCACCCCCGGGTCAGGTATTTCTGGAAACACCATATATTTT; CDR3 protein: CASTPGSGISGNTIYF
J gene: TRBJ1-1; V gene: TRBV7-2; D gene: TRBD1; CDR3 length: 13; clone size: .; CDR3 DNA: TGTGCCAGCAGCTGGGGACAGGGGACTGAAGCTTTCTTT; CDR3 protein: CASSWGQGTEAFF
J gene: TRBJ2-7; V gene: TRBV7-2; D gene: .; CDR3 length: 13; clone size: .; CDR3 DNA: TGTGCCAGCAGCCCCAAACAGGGCTACGAGCAGTACTTC; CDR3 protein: CASSPKQGYEQYF
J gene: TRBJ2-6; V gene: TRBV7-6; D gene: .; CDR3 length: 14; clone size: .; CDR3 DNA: TGTGCCAGCAGCTTAGGGGCTGGGGCCAACGTCCTGACTTTC; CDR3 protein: CASSLGAGANVLTF